This passage covers 3 T cell receptor beta chains from one sample sequenced in a study of PD-L1 blockade in urothelial cancer. Time point reported: pretreatment peripheral blood. The table came from immunoSEQ multiplex PCR; TCRdb's copy has only in-frame clones and leaves some out. The profile covers tens of thousands of clones, with approximately 87% appearing a single time and 15% to 17% taken by the ten largest. This specimen was PBMCs, taken around atezolizumab (anti-PD-L1) treatment. The receptors were sampled from a man in his 60s with urothelial cancer.

This chain uses TRBV29-1 with TRBJ1-5; TRBD1 matches 9 bases. The germline V gene has CDR1 SQVTM and CDR2 ANQGSEA. There are 13 residues in the CDR3. V lost 6 bases and J lost 6; bases outside the gene matches: 6. CDR3 in amino acids: CSVGQGRAQPQHF. The CDR3 DNA sequence: TGCAGCGTAGGACAGGGGAGGGCTCAGCCCCAGCATTTT.

The chain carries TRBV19 and TRBJ1-1; 7 bases align to TRBD1. Trimming cost V 3 bases and J 6 bases; bases outside gene matches: 13. This CDR3 spans 16 amino acids. Germline-derived CDR1 and CDR2 are LNHDA and SQIVND (reference sequence). The chain's CDR3 is CASSMSFGQGGPEAFF. In DNA form, the CDR3 reads TGTGCCAGTAGTATGTCCTTTGGCCAGGGGGGCCCTGAAGCTTTCTTT. The full variable domain, with the rest looked up from reference TRBV19 and TRBJ1-1, is DGGITQSPKYLFRKEGQNVTLSCEQNLNHDAMYWYRQDPGQGLRLIYYSQIVNDFQKGDIAEGYSVSREKKESFPLTVTSAQKNPTAFYLCASSMSFGQGGPEAFFGQGTRLTVV.

The rearrangement links TRBV5-1 to TRBJ1-6; maybe TRBD1 (6 bases). Germline CDR1 is SGHRS and CDR2 is YFSETQ. The CDR3 totals 15 residues. V was pared by 4 bases and J by 0 bases, with 8 bases between. CDR3 nucleotide sequence: TGCGCCAGCAGCCCGGACAGCTCCTATAATTCACCCCTCCACTTT. Protein sequence: CASSPDSSYNSPLHF.